This T cell receptor beta chain is drawn from a study of CD8+ T cells in alopecia areata. CDR3 length equals 11 residues. Germline lookup yields CDR1 SGHAT and CDR2 FQNNGV. The V end was cut by 5 bases, the J end by 6 bases, with 7 bases between. In each case, RNA was isolated and then reverse transcribed into cDNA as the sequencing template. Assay: immunoSEQ multiplex PCR; the TCRdb copy retains only in-frame clones and omits some. The data contain 150,000 or so clones, approximately 60% of them singletons. The sample consisted of CD4+ T cells sorted from blood. The source is a human donor in good health. The chain couples TRBV11-2 to TRBJ1-1; D unclear. In DNA, the CDR3 is TGTGCCAGCAGCCCTTTGGCTGAAGCTTTCTTT. Protein product: CASSPLAEAFF.